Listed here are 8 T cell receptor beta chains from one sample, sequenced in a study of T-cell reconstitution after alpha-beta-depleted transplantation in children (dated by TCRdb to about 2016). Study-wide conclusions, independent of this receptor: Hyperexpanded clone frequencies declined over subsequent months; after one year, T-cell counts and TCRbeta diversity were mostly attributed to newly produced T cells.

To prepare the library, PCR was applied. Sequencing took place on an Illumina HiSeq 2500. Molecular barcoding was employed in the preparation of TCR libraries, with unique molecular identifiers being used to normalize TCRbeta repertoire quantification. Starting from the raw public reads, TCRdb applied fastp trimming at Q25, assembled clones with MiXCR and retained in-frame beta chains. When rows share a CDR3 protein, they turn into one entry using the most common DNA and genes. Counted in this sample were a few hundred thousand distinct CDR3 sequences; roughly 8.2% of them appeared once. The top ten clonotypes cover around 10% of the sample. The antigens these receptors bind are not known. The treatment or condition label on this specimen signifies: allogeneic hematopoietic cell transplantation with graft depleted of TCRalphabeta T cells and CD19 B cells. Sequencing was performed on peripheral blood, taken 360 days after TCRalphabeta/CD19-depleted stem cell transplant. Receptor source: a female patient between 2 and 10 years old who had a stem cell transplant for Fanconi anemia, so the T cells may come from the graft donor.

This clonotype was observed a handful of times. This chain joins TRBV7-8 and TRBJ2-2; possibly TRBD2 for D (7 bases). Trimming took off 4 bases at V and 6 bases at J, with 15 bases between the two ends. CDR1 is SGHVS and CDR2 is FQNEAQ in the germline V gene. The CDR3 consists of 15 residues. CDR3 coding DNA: TGTGCCAGCAGCTGGGGGGGCAGGGTGGCCGGGGAGCTGTTTTTT. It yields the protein CASSWGGRVAGELFF.

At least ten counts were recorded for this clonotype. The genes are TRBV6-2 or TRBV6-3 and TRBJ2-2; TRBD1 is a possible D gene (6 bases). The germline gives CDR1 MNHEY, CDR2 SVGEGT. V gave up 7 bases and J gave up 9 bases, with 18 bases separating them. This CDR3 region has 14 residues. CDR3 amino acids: CASIGLSGDRELFF. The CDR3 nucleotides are TGTGCCAGCATCGGACTTTCAGGGGACCGGGAGCTGTTTTTT.

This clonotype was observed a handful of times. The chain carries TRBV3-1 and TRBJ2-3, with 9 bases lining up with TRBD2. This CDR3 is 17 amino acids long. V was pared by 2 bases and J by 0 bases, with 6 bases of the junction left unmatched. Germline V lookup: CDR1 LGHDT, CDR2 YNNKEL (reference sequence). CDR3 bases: TGTGCCAGCAGCCAAAGGATTAGCGGGGGAAGCACAGATACGCAGTATTTT. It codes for CASSQRISGGSTDTQYF.

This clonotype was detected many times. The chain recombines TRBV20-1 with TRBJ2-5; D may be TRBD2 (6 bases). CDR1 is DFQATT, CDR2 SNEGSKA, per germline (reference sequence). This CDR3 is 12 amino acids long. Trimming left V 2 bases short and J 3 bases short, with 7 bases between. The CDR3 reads CSARPGEETQYF. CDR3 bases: TGCAGTGCTAGACCGGGAGAAGAGACCCAGTACTTC.

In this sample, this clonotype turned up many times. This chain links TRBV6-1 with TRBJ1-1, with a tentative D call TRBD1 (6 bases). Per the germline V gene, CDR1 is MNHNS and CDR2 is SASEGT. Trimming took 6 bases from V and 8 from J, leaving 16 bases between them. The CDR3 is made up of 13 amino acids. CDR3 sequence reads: CASSSQGRPEAFF. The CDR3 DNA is TGTGCCAGCAGCTCACAGGGACGTCCCGAAGCTTTCTTT.

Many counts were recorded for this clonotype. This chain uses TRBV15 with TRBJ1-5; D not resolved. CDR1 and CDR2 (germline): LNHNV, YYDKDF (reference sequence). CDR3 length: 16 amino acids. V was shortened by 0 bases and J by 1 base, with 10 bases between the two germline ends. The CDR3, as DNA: TGTGCCACCAGCAGAGATATGGGTGCCAGCAATCAGCCCCAGCATTTT. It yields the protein CATSRDMGASNQPQHF.

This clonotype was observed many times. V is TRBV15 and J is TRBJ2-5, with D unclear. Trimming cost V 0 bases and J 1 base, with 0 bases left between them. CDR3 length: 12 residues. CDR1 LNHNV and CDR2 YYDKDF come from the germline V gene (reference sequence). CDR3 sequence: CATSRDQETQYF. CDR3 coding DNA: TGTGCCACCAGCAGAGACCAAGAGACCCAGTACTTC.

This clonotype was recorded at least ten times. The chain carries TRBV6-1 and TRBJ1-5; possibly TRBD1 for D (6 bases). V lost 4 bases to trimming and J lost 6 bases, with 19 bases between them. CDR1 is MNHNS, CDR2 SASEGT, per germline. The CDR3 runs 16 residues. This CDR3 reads CASSAKSGAQGQPQHF. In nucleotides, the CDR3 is TGTGCCAGCAGTGCGAAGTCAGGGGCGCAGGGTCAGCCCCAGCATTTT.